Listed here are 26 T cell receptor beta chains from one sample, sequenced in a study of cytomegalovirus exposure and HLA in healthy donors. The PCR used 60 Vbeta and 13 Jbeta primers. Assay used: immunoSEQ multiplex PCR; TCRdb lists only in-frame clones, some missing. The sample has approximately 220,000 clones; over 65% are singletons. Sequencing used PBMCs. Receptors originate from a man between 18 and 29 years old in good health and CMV-seronegative.

This rearrangement joins TRBV6-5 to TRBJ1-3; D gene uncertain. Trimming took 2 bases from V and 3 from J, leaving 11 bases between them. CDR1 MNHEY and CDR2 SVGAGI come from the germline V gene. This CDR3 region has 15 residues. The CDR3 region has the DNA TGTGCCAGCAGTTACACCGACGGAGATGGAAACACCATATATTTT. This codes for CASSYTDGDGNTIYF.

The V gene is TRBV6-1, the J gene TRBJ1-2; 10 nucleotides match TRBD1. Unmatched junction bases numbered 0, after V lost 3 bases and J lost 2 bases. This CDR3 has 14 amino acids. Germline lookup yields CDR1 MNHNS and CDR2 SASEGT. The CDR3 reads CASSEGQGNYGYTF. The CDR3 nucleotides are TGTGCCAGCAGTGAGGGACAGGGGAACTATGGCTACACCTTC.

The chain joins TRBV4-2 to TRBJ2-5, with a tentative D call TRBD2 (6 bases). From germline, CDR1 is LGHNA and CDR2 YNFKEQ. The CDR3 runs to 15 residues. Trimming took off 0 bases at V and 4 bases at J, with 12 bases between the two ends. The CDR3: CASSQERVGGETQYF. For the CDR3, the DNA is TGTGCCAGCAGCCAAGAACGGGTGGGAGGAGAGACCCAGTACTTC.

The rearrangement uses TRBV5-5 and TRBJ2-5, with TRBD2 as a possible D gene (6 bases). The assigned J gene may be wrong: the sequence end matches TRBJ2-7 better. This CDR3 has 13 residues. Germline CDR1 reads SGHKS; CDR2 reads YYEKEE (reference sequence). The CDR3 loop reads CASSTGVLYEQYF. CDR3 nucleotide sequence: TGTGCCAGCAGTACGGGGGTTCTCTACGAGCAGTACTTC.

This clone appeared once. The chain employs TRBV4-1 and TRBJ1-1; maybe TRBD1 (5 bases). The length of the CDR3 is 13 residues. Per the germline V gene, CDR1 is MGHRA and CDR2 is YSYEKL. Trimming left V 0 bases short and J 6 bases short, with 8 bases between. Here the CDR3 reads CASSQDGGAEAFF. The CDR3 nucleotides read TGCGCCAGCAGCCAAGATGGGGGGGCTGAAGCTTTCTTT.

This clone was picked up one time. This sequence joins TRBV27 and TRBJ2-1, with D possibly being TRBD2 (6 bases). Germline loops: CDR1 MNHEY, CDR2 SMNVEV (reference sequence). The length of the CDR3 is 18 residues. V lost 0 bases to trimming and J lost 1 base, with 16 bases between them. CDR3 in amino acids: CASSLSPGPGRSYNEQFF. The CDR3 DNA reads TGTGCCAGCAGTTTATCCCCAGGTCCTGGGAGGTCCTACAATGAGCAGTTCTTC.

The V gene is TRBV16, the J gene TRBJ2-5; D unclear. Looked up from germline, CDR1 is KGHSY and CDR2 is FQNENV. Trimming shortened V by 3 bases and J by 0 bases, and 5 bases separated the two germline ends. The CDR3 is 13 amino acids. CDR3 residues: CASSHLDQETQYF. The CDR3 DNA is TGTGCCAGCAGCCATTTAGACCAAGAGACCCAGTACTTC.

The chain carries TRBV6-5 and TRBJ2-1; 8 bases align to TRBD2. The length of the CDR3 is 12 residues. The V gene's germline CDR1 is MNHEY and CDR2 SVGAGI. V lost 10 bases and J lost 4; bases outside the gene matches: 3. The CDR3 reads CATGLGYNEQFF. The CDR3 DNA is TGTGCCACGGGACTAGGTTACAATGAGCAGTTCTTC.

Concerning this clone itself: The conserved closing phenylalanine or tryptophan is absent in this CDR3, likely reflecting a read error. The DNA is left out, because the CDR3 cannot be placed on it with certainty; the CDR3 is given as TCRdb lists it. V and J are TRBV6-1 and TRBJ2-7; the table's D call, TRBD2, has no DNA check behind it. Including both end residues, the CDR3 is 10 amino acids long. Germline V gene sequence: CDR1 MNHNS, CDR2 SASEGT. CDR3: CASSELSLVY.

CDR3 protein: CASSVEGGGEQYF. The CDR3 nucleotides read TGTGCCAGCAGCGTAGAGGGGGGAGGGGAGCAGTACTTC. The chain has TRBV9 and TRBJ2-7; weak D call: TRBD2 (7 bases). There are 13 residues in the CDR3. Germline V CDR1 and CDR2: SGDLS, YYNGEE. V shed 0 bases and J shed 7 bases, with 11 bases lying between them.

The chain recombines TRBV19 with TRBJ2-3; maybe TRBD2 (5 bases). CDR1 is LNHDA, CDR2 SQIVND, per germline (reference sequence). The CDR3 is made up of 15 amino acids. V lost 3 bases and J lost 2, with 12 bases in between. CDR3 nucleotide sequence: TGTGCCAGTAGTATCTCCTCTAGCTTCACAGATACGCAGTATTTT. Encoded protein: CASSISSSFTDTQYF.

The chain joins TRBV27 to TRBJ2-4; TRBD1 agrees at 7 bases. Germline CDR1 MNHEY, CDR2 SMNVEV (reference sequence). The CDR3 loop spans 14 amino acids. V was clipped by 2 bases and J by 7 bases; unmatched bases: 5. DNA for the CDR3: TGTGCCAGCAGTTTAATAGGGGGCTTGAACATTCAGTACTTC. Protein: CASSLIGGLNIQYF.

This clone was counted a few times. The genes are TRBV4-1 and TRBJ2-7; the match to TRBD1 covers 7 bases. This CDR3 contains 16 residues. J gave up 1 base and V 1 base, and 7 bases lay outside the gene matches. Germline loops: CDR1 MGHRA, CDR2 YSYEKL. The CDR3 DNA reads TGCGCCAGCAGCCAAGTTGTACGGACAGGTTCCTACGAGCAGTACTTC. This codes for CASSQVVRTGSYEQYF.

The J gene is TRBJ2-5, the V gene TRBV11-2; a weak D match, TRBD1 (5 bases). Germline V lookup: CDR1 SGHAT, CDR2 FQNNGV. The CDR3 totals 16 residues. The V and J ends lost 2 bases and 6 bases respectively, with 19 bases between them. CDR3 bases: TGTGCCAGCAGCTTAAATTCTCCAGGGTCGCGAAAGACCCAGTACTTC. Translating it yields CASSLNSPGSRKTQYF.

The chain recombines TRBV30 with TRBJ1-2, with 8 bases identical to TRBD1. V was clipped by 3 bases and J by 4 bases; unmatched bases: 10. The germline V gene has CDR1 GTSNPN and CDR2 SVGIG (reference sequence). CDR3 length: 15 amino acids. Here the CDR3 DNA reads TGTGCCTGGAGCCCGACAGGGGTTTTTACCTATGGCTACACCTTC. It encodes CAWSPTGVFTYGYTF. Filled out from reference TRBV30 and TRBJ1-2, the complete variable domain reads SQTIHQWPATLVQPVGSPLSLECTVEGTSNPNLYWYRQAAGRGLQLLFYSVGIGQISSEVPQNLSASRPQDRQFILSSKKLLLSDSGFYLCAWSPTGVFTYGYTFGSGTRLTVV.

The chain combines TRBV10-1 with TRBJ2-5; a possible D gene is TRBD2 (6 bases). The DNA end lines up better with TRBJ2-7; the J call may be wrong. Germline V gene sequence: CDR1 WNHNN, CDR2 SYGVQD (reference sequence). This CDR3 is 16 amino acids long. CDR3 bases: TGCGCCAGCAGCGCTAGTAGCGCGGGACCTTTCTACGAGCAGTACTTC. Translated: CASSASSAGPFYEQYF.

The chain carries TRBV7-9 and TRBJ2-3; 11 bases fit TRBD2. The ends lost 3 bases at V and 6 bases at J; junction bases unmatched: 5. The germline V gene has CDR1 SEHNR and CDR2 FQNEAQ (reference sequence). The CDR3 length is 15 residues. As DNA, the CDR3 is TGTGCCAGCAGCTTCCTACTAGCGGGAGCGGATACGCAGTATTTT. Protein: CASSFLLAGADTQYF.

The J gene is TRBJ2-5, the V gene TRBV15; D might be TRBD2 (5 bases). The length of the CDR3 is 16 residues. V was cut by 0 bases and J by 3 bases, with 14 bases left in between. CDR1 LNHNV and CDR2 YYDKDF come from the germline V gene (reference sequence). The CDR3 DNA is TGTGCCACCAGCAGAGATTCCCGGCCCGGGGAAGAGACCCAGTACTTC. It is translated as CATSRDSRPGEETQYF.

The gene calls are TRBV7-3 and TRBJ2-2; D might be TRBD2 (6 bases). Germline V CDR1 and CDR2: SGHTA, FQGTGA. Deletions cut 3 bases from V and 2 bases from J, with 10 bases between. This CDR3 contains 15 residues. The CDR3 bases are TGTGCCAGCAGCTTGCCCGGGAGAAACACCGGGGAGCTGTTTTTT. Residues: CASSLPGRNTGELFF.

The V call is TRBV30, the J call TRBJ1-1; possibly TRBD1 for D (6 bases). Trimming took 1 base from V and 0 from J, leaving 9 bases between them. CDR3 length equals 14 residues. Germline loops: CDR1 GTSNPN, CDR2 SVGIG (reference sequence). The CDR3 DNA reads TGTGCCTGGAGTGCAGGACAGTTGAACACTGAAGCTTTCTTT. This encodes CAWSAGQLNTEAFF.

V gene TRBV5-1 combines with J gene TRBJ2-3, with D maybe TRBD2 (5 bases). The V and J ends lost 5 bases and 6 bases respectively, with 13 bases between them. Per the germline V gene, CDR1 is SGHRS and CDR2 is YFSETQ. This CDR3 has 13 amino acids. The CDR3 is CASRSGPGDTQYF. Here the CDR3 DNA reads TGCGCCAGCAGGAGCGGTCCGGGGGATACGCAGTATTTT. Based on the CDR3 plus reference TRBV5-1 and TRBJ2-3, the full variable domain is KAGVTQTPRYLIKTRGQQVTLSCSPISGHRSVSWYQQTPGQGLQFLFEYFSETQRNKGNFPGRFSGRQFSNSRSEMNVSTLELGDSALYLCASRSGPGDTQYFGPGTRLTVL.

V gene TRBV2 combines with J gene TRBJ2-1, with D possibly TRBD1 on 6 matching bases. Germline V gene lookup returns CDR1 SNHLY and CDR2 FYNNEI. The ends were cut back, 1 base at V and 10 bases at J, with 14 bases in the middle. The CDR3 loop spans 14 amino acids. The CDR3 region is CASSEVRTAYEQFF. CDR3 DNA sequence: TGTGCCAGCAGTGAAGTGAGGACAGCATACGAGCAGTTCTTC.

This chain links TRBV5-4 with TRBJ2-7; 13 bases line up with TRBD2. In germline, CDR1 is SGHNT, CDR2 YYREEE (reference sequence). The CDR3 has 15 amino acids. V dropped 4 bases and J dropped 3; count of bases not matched to a gene: 4. For the CDR3, the DNA is TGTGCCAGCAGCGCAGGACTAGCGGGGGACTACGAGCAGTACTTC. Amino acids: CASSAGLAGDYEQYF. The variable domain in full, completed from reference TRBV5-4 and TRBJ2-7, reads ETGVTQSPTHLIKTRGQQVTLRCSSQSGHNTVSWYQQALGQGPQFIFQYYREEENGRGNFPPRFSGLQFPNYSSELNVNALELDDSALYLCASSAGLAGDYEQYFGPGTRLTVT.

The chain employs TRBV7-3 and TRBJ1-6; 10 nucleotides align to TRBD1. In germline, CDR1 is SGHTA, CDR2 FQGTGA. Trimming at V came to 5 bases and at J to 10 bases, leaving 8 bases not matched to a gene. The CDR3 contains 15 residues. CDR3: CASSPTGTGESPLHF. Written as DNA, the CDR3 is TGTGCCAGCAGCCCGACCGGGACAGGGGAGTCACCCCTCCACTTT.

The chain is built from TRBV6-1 and TRBJ2-5; 7 bases agree with TRBD2. The V segment lost 2 bases and the J segment 5 bases; nucleotides outside the gene matches: 14. The CDR3 is made up of 17 amino acids. Germline V gene lookup returns CDR1 MNHNS and CDR2 SASEGT. The CDR3 protein is CASSEWEGSTRPETQYF. The CDR3 coding sequence is TGTGCCAGCAGTGAATGGGAGGGTAGTACTAGACCGGAGACCCAGTACTTC.

The chain uses TRBV27 and TRBJ2-7, with 7 bases that match TRBD2. J lost 3 bases, V lost 5 bases, and 7 bases had no gene match. Germline V lookup: CDR1 MNHEY, CDR2 SMNVEV (reference sequence). This CDR3 is 14 amino acids long. CDR3 in amino acids: CASSPGSGGYEQYF. CDR3 sequence (DNA): TGTGCCAGCAGTCCAGGTTCGGGGGGCTACGAGCAGTACTTC.